This entry lists 3 T cell receptor beta chains sequenced from one sample in a study of beta chain features in type 1 diabetes. All of the isolated RNA was reverse transcribed, so expressed TCRB transcripts were sequenced. Profiling relied on immunoSEQ multiplex PCR, and the TCRdb table lists in-frame clones only, not all of them. Counted here are about 140,000 clones, approximately 9.8% occurring once; the ten biggest clones make up around 0.65%. Sequenced: central memory CD4+ T cells from blood. These receptors all stem from a woman between 35 and 50 years old in good health.

J is TRBJ2-7 and V is TRBV19, with 7 positions matching TRBD1. CDR3 length equals 14 residues. V gave up 5 bases and J gave up 2 bases; unmatched junction bases: 6. Looked up from germline, CDR1 is LNHDA and CDR2 is SQIVND (reference sequence). CDR3 protein: CASSPRQGAYEQYF. CDR3 nucleotide sequence: TGTGCCAGTAGTCCGCGACAGGGCGCCTACGAGCAGTACTTC.

The rearrangement joins TRBV7-6 to TRBJ1-3; D is possibly TRBD1 (6 bases). Trimming stripped 4 bases from V and 5 bases from J, with 18 bases between. This CDR3 is 16 amino acids long. CDR1 SGHVS and CDR2 FNYEAQ come from the germline V gene. This CDR3 is CASSSTGGATRNTIYF. CDR3 nucleotides: TGTGCCAGCAGCTCTACCGGGGGGGCGACAAGAAACACCATATATTTT.

The chain employs TRBV9 and TRBJ2-3; 8 bases map to TRBD2. The CDR3 loop spans 15 amino acids. Trimming took 5 bases from V and 0 from J; bases not matched to a gene: 5. Germline V gene lookup returns CDR1 SGDLS and CDR2 YYNGEE. The CDR3 loop reads CASSYIAGSTDTQYF. The CDR3 DNA sequence: TGTGCCAGCAGTTATATAGCGGGGAGCACAGATACGCAGTATTTT. The entire variable domain, with the rest obtained from reference TRBV9 and TRBJ2-3, is as follows: DSGVTQTPKHLITATGQRVTLRCSPRSGDLSVYWYQQSLDQGLQFLIQYYNGEERAKGNILERFSAQQFPDLHSELNLSSLELGDSALYFCASSYIAGSTDTQYFGPGTRLTVL.